This TCR beta chain stems from a study of blood T cell repertoires in COVID-19. Produced via immunoSEQ multiplex PCR; TCRdb's table is partial and in-frame only. Among 73,000 or so clones listed, about 70% were seen once. In germline, CDR1 is LGHDT, CDR2 YNNKEL (reference sequence). V lost 1 base and J 9 bases, leaving 10 bases between the germline ends. This CDR3 region has 14 residues. The chain carries TRBV3-1 (or the pseudogene TRBV3-2) and TRBJ1-6; D not certain. The sequencing sample was made of peripheral blood. The clonotype comes from a man aged 55 to 70 with acute or convalescent COVID-19. The CDR3 bases are TGTGCCAGCAGCCAAGTTGAGGGCCTTTCACCCCTCCACTTT. Translation: CASSQVEGLSPLHF.